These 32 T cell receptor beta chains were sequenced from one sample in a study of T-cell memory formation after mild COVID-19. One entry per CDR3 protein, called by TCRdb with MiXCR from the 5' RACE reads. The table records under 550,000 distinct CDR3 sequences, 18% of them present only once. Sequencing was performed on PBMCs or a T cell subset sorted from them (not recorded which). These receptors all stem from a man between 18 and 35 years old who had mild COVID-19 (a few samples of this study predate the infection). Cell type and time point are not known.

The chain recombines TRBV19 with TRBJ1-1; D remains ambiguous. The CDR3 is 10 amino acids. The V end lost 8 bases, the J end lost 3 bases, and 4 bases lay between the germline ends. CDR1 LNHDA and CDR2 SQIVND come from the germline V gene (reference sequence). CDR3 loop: CASGDTEAFF. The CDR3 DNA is TGTGCCAGTGGCGACACTGAAGCTTTCTTT.

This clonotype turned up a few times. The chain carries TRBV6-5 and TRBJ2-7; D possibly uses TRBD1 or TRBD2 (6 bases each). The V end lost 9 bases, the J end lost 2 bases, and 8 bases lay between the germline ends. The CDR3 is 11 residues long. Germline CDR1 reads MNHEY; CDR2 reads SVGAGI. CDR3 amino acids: CARRDTYEQYV. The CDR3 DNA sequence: TGTGCCAGGCGGGACACCTACGAGCAGTACGTC.

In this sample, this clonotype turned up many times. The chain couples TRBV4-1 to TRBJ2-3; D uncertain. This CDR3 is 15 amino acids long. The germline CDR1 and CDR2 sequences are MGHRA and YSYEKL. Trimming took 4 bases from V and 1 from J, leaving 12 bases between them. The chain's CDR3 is CASSPRWVGTDTQYF. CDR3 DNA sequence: TGCGCCAGCAGCCCGAGGTGGGTGGGCACAGATACGCAGTATTTT.

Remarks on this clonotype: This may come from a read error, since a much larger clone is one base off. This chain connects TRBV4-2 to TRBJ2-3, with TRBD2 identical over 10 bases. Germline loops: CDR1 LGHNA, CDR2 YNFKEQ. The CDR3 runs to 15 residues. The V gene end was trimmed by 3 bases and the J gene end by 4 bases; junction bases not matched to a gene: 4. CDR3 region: CASSHGSGGADTQYF. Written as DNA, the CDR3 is TGTGCCAGCAGCCACGGGAGCGGGGGGGCAGATACGCAGTATTTT.

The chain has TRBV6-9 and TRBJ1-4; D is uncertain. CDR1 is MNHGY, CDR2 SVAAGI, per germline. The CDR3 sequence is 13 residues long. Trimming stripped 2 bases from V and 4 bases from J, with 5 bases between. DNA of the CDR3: TGTGCCAGCAGTTATACCCGTAATGAAAAACTGTTTTTT. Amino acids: CASSYTRNEKLFF.

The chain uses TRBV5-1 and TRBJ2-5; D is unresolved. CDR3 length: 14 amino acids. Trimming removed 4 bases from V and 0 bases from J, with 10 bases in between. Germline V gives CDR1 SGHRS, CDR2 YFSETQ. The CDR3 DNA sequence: TGCGCCAGCAGCCCGGTGTCCAACCAAGAGACCCAGTACTTC. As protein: CASSPVSNQETQYF.

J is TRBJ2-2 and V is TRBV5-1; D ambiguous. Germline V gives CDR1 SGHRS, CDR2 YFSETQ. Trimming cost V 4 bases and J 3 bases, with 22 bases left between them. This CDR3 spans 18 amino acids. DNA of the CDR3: TGCGCCAGCAGCCCGCTAGGTCCTTCGATGCGCGACACCGGGGAGCTGTTTTTT. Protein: CASSPLGPSMRDTGELFF. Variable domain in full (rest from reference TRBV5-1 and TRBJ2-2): KAGVTQTPRYLIKTRGQQVTLSCSPISGHRSVSWYQQTPGQGLQFLFEYFSETQRNKGNFPGRFSGRQFSNSRSEMNVSTLELGDSALYLCASSPLGPSMRDTGELFFGEGSRLTVL.

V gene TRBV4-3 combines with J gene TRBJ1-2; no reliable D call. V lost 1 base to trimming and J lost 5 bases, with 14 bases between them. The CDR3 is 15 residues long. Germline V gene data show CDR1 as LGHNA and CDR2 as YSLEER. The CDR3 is CASSQVATSLYGYTF. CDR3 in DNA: TGCGCCAGCAGCCAAGTTGCGACAAGTCTTTATGGCTACACCTTC.

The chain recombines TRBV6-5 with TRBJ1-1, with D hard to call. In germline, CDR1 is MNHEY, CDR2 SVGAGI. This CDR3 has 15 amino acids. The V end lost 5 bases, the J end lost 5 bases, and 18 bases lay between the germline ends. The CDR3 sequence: CASSKDGLLGTEAFF. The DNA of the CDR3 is TGTGCCAGCAGTAAGGACGGTCTCCTGGGGACTGAAGCTTTCTTT.

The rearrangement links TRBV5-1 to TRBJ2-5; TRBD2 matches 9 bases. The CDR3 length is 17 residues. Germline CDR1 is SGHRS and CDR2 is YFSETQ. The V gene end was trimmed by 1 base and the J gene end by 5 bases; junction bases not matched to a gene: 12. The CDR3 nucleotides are TGCGCCAGCAGCTTGTTGCCTTTGCGGGGGGGTTCCGAGACCCAGTACTTC. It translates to CASSLLPLRGGSETQYF.

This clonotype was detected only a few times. CDR3 residues: CASSLLGATGELFF. CDR3 nucleotide sequence: TGTGCCAGCAGCTTACTGGGGGCCACCGGGGAGCTGTTTTTT. V and J are TRBV11-3 and TRBJ2-2; the D gene is possibly TRBD1 (6 bases). The germline V gene has CDR1 SGHNT and CDR2 YENEEA. V was trimmed by 2 bases and J by 4 bases, leaving 8 bases between them. The CDR3 totals 14 residues.

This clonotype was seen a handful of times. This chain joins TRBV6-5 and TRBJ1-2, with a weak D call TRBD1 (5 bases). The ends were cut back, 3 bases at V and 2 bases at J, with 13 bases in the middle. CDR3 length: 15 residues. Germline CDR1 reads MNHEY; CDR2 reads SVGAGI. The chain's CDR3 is CASSYSRGRNYGYTF. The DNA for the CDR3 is TGTGCCAGCAGTTATTCTAGGGGAAGGAACTATGGCTACACCTTC.

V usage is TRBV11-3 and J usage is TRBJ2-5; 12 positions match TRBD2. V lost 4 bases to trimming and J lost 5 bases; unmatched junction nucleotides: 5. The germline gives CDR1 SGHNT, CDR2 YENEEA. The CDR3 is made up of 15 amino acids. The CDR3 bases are TGTGCCAGCAGCTGGAGGACTAGCGGGGTGGAGACCCAGTACTTC. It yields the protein CASSWRTSGVETQYF.

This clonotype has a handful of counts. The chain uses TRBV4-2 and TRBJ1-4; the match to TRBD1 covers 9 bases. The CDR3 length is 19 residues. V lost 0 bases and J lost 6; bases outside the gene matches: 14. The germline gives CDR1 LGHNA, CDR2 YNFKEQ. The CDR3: CASSQEPGQGFLEDEKLFF. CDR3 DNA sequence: TGTGCCAGCAGCCAAGAACCGGGACAGGGTTTTCTTGAGGATGAAAAACTGTTTTTT.

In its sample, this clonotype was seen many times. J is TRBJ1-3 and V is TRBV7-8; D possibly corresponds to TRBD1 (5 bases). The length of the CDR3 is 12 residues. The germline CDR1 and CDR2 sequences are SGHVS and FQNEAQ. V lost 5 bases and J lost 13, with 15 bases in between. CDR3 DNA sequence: TGTGCCAGCAGCCCCCAAGACAGAGAAATATATTTT. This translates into CASSPQDREIYF.

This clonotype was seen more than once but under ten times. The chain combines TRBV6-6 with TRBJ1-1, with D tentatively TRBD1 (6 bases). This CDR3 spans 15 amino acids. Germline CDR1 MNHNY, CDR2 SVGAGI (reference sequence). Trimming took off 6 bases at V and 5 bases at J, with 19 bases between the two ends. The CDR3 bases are TGTGCCAGCAGGATTCCGGGACAAGTTCATACTGAAGCTTTCTTT. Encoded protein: CASRIPGQVHTEAFF.

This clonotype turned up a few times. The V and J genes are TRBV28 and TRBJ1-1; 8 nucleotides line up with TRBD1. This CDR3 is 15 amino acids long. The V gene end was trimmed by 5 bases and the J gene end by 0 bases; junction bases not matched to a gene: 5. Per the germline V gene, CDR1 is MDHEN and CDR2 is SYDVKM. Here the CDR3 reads CASSTWTGMNTEAFF. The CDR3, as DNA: TGTGCCAGCAGTACTTGGACAGGGATGAACACTGAAGCTTTCTTT.

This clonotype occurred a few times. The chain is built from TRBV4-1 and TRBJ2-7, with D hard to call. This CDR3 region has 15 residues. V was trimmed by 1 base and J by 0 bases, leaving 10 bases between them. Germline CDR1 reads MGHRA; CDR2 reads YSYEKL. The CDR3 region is CASSQGWGSSYEQYF. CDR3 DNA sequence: TGCGCCAGCAGCCAAGGTTGGGGTAGCTCCTACGAGCAGTACTTC.

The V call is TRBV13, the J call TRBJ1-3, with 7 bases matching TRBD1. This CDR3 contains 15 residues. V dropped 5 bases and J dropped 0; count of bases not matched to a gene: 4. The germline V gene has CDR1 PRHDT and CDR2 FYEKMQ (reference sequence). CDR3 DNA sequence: TGTGCCAGCAGCCTCCACAGGGGCTCTGGAAACACCATATATTTT. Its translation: CASSLHRGSGNTIYF.

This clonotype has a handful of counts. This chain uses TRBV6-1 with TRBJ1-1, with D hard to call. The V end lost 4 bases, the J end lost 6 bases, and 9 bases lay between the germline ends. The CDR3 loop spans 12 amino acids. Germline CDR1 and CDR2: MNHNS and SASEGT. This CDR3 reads CASSGRSPEAFF. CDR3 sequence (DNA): TGTGCCAGCAGTGGAAGGTCCCCTGAAGCTTTCTTT.

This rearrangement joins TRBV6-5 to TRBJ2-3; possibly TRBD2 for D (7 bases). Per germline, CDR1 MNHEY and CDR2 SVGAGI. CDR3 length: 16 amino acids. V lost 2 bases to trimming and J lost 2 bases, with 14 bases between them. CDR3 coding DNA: TGTGCCAGCAGTTACGGGGGGGGGCCCCCCACAGATACGCAGTATTTT. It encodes CASSYGGGPPTDTQYF.

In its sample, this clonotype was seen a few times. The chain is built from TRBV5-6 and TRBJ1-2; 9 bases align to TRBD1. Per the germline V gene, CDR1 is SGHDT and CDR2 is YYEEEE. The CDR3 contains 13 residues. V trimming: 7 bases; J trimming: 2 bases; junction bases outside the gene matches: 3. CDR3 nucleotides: TGTGCCAGCGGAGGACAGGGGAACTATGGCTACACCTTC. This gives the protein CASGGQGNYGYTF.

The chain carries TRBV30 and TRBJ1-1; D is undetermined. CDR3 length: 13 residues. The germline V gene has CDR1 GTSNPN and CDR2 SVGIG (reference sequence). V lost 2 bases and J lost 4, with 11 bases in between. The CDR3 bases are TGTGCCTGGAGTTCAGGCGTGGGCACTGAAGCTTTCTTT. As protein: CAWSSGVGTEAFF.

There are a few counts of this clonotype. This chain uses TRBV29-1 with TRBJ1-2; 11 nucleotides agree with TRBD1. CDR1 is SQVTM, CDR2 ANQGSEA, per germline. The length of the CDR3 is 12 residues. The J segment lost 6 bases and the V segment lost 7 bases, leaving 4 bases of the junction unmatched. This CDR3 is CSARTGGDGYTF. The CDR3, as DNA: TGCAGCGCCCGGACAGGGGGCGATGGCTACACCTTC.

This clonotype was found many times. The CDR3 reads CASSQETERNSPLHF. The CDR3, as DNA: TGTGCCAGCAGCCAAGAGACAGAACGCAATTCACCCCTCCACTTT. The gene calls are TRBV4-2 and TRBJ1-6, with a possible D match to TRBD1 (5 bases). This CDR3 has 15 residues. The V gene lost 0 bases and the J gene lost 7 bases, with 10 bases spanning the gap. Germline V lookup: CDR1 LGHNA, CDR2 YNFKEQ.

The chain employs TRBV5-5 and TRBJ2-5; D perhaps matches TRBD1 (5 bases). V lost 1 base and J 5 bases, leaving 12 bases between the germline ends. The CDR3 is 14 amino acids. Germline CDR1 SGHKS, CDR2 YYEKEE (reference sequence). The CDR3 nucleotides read TGTGCCAGCAGCTTGTCGGCAGGGCTGGAGACCCAGTACTTC. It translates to CASSLSAGLETQYF.

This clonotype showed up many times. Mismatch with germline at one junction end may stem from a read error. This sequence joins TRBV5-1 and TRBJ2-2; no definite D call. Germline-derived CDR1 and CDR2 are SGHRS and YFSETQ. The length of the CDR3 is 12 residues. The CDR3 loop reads CASSTDTGELFF. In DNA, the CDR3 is TGTGCCAGCAGCACTGATACCGGGGAGCTGTTTTTT.

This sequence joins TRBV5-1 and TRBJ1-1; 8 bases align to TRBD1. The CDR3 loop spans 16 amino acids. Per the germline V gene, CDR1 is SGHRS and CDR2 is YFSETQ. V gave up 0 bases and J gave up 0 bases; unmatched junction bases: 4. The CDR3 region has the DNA TGCGCCAGCAGCTTGGCCTCAGGGGGCCTGAACACTGAAGCTTTCTTT. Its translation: CASSLASGGLNTEAFF.

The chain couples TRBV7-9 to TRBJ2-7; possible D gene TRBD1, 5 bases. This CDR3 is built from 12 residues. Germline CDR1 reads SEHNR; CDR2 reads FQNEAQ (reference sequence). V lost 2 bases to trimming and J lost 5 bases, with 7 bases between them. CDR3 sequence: CASSLQGDEQYF. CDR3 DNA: TGTGCCAGCAGCTTACAAGGGGACGAGCAGTACTTC.

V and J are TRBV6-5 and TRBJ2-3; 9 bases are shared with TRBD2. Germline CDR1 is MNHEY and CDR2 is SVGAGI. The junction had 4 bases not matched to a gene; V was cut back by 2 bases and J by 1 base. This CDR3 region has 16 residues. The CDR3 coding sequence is TGTGCCAGCAGTTACGGAGCGGGGGGACGCACAGATACGCAGTATTTT. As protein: CASSYGAGGRTDTQYF.

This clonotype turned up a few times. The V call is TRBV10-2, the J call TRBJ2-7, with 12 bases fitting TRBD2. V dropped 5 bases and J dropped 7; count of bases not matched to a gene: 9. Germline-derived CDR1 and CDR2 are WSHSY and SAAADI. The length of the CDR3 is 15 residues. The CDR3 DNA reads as TGCGCCAGCAGTTCGCTAGCGGGGGGGCCGGGGGAGCAGTACTTC. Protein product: CASSSLAGGPGEQYF.

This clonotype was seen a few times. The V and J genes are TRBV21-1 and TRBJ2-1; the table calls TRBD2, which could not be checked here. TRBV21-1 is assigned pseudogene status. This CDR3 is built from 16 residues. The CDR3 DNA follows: TGTGCCAGCAGCCCGCGGGTAGCGGGGGGGCAGCAAGAGCAGTTCTTC. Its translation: CASSPRVAGGQQEQFF.